The TCR beta chain under discussion was sequenced for a study of beta chain features in type 1 diabetes. Study observations and caveats: A cDNA-based sequencing approach could over-represent cells with high TCR expression.

This clone was seen a handful of times. Its antigen is unidentified. Trimming cost V 0 bases and J 6 bases, with 11 bases left between them. Germline values: CDR1 SGHRS, CDR2 YFSETQ. This CDR3 has 14 amino acids. The investigators reverse transcribed all of the isolated RNA, so they sequenced expressed TCRB transcripts. Method: immunoSEQ multiplex PCR; TCRdb's copy keeps in-frame clones and lacks some. The data hold hundreds of thousands of clones, with approximately 15% observed a single time. The sequence was obtained from a man younger than 40 in good health. Sequencing input: naive CD4+ T cells from blood. This sequence joins TRBV5-1 and TRBJ2-3; D is uncertain. CDR3 sequence (DNA): TGCGCCAGCAGCTTGGAGTCTCTAGGGGATACGCAGTATTTT. Residues: CASSLESLGDTQYF.